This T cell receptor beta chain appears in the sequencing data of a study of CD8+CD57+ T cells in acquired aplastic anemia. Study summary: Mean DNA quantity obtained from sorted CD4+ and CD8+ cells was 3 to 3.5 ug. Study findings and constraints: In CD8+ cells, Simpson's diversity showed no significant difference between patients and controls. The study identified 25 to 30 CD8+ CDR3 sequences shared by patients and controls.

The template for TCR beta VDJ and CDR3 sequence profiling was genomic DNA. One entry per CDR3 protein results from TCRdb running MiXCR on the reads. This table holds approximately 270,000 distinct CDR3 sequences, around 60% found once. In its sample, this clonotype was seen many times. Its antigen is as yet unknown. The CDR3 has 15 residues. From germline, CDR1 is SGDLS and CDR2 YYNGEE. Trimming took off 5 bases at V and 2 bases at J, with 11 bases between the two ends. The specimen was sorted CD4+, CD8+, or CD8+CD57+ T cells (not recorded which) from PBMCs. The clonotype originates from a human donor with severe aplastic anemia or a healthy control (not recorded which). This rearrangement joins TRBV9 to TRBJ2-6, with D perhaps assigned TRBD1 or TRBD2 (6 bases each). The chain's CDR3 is CASSEGGAGANVLTF. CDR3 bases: TGTGCCAGCAGTGAGGGGGGAGCTGGGGCCAACGTCCTGACTTTC.